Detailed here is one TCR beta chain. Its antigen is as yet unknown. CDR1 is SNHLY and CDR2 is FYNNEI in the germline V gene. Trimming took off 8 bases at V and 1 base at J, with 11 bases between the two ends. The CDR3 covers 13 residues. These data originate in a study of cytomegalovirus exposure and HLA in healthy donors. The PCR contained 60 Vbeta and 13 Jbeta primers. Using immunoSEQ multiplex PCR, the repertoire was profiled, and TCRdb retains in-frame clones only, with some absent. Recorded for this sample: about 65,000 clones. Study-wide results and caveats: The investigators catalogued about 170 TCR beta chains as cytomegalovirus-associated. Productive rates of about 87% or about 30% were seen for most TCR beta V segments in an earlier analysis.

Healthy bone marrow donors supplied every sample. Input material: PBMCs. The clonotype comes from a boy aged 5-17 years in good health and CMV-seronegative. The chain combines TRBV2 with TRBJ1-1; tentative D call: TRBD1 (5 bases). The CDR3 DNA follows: TGTGCCAGCCAGGAGGGGCAGAACACTGAAGCTTTCTTT. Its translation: CASQEGQNTEAFF. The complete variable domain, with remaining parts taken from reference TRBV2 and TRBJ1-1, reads EPEVTQTPSHQVTQMGQEVILRCVPISNHLYFYWYRQILGQKVEFLVSFYNNEISEKSEIFDDQFSVERPDGSNFTLKIRSTKLEDSAMYFCASQEGQNTEAFFGQGTRLTVV.